This T cell receptor beta chain was recovered during a study of CD8+CD57+ T cells in acquired aplastic anemia. Looking at the study overall: Sorted CD4+ and CD8+ cell DNA averaged 3.2 ug. Approximately 11 million reads, on average, were obtained for CD4+ cells from healthy donors. Overall study results and limits: Patients and controls were found to share twenty-nine CD8+ CDR3 sequences. Patients versus controls showed no significant CD8+ Simpson's diversity difference.

Deletions cut 2 bases from V and 3 bases from J, with 10 bases between. The CDR3 runs 15 residues. Germline lookup yields CDR1 MGHDK and CDR2 SYGVNS. With respect to this clonotype: What it binds is unknown.

CDR3 and TCR beta VDJ profiling relied on a genomic DNA template. TCRdb independently ran MiXCR on the reads; one entry per CDR3 protein. The sample includes fewer than 200,000 distinct CDR3 sequences, approximately 43% of them seen just once. The origin of this receptor is a human donor in good health. The chain joins TRBV25-1 to TRBJ2-2; D is perhaps TRBD2 (6 bases). The sequencing sample was made of sorted CD4+, CD8+, or CD8+CD57+ T cells (not recorded which) from PBMCs. Here the CDR3 reads CASSEQGLDTGELFF. As DNA, the CDR3 is TGTGCCAGCAGTGAACAGGGACTGGACACCGGGGAGCTGTTTTTT.